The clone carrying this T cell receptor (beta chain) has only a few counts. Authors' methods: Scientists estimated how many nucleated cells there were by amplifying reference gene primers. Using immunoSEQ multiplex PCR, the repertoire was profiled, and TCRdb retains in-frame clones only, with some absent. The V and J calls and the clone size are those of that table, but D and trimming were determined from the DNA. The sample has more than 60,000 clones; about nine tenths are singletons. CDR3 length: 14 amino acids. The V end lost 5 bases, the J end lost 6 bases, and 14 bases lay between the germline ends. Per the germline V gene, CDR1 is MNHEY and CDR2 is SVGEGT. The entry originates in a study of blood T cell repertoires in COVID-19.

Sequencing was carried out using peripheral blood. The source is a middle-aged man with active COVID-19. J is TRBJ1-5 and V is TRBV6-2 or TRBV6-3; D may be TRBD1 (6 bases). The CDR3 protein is CASSRGQPGQPQHF. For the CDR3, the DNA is TGTGCCAGCAGTCGTGGACAGCCTGGTCAGCCCCAGCATTTT.